This T cell receptor (beta chain) was recovered during a study of cytomegalovirus exposure and HLA in healthy donors. Study overall: Among roughly 190 million T cells, an earlier analysis found roughly 100 million unique TCR beta sequences.

General study points: Sequences of the TCR beta chain were said to predict the HLA-A and HLA-B alleles of most subjects accurately. A later analysis appeared to link common viral pathogens to several of the most significant clusters. Among TCR beta chains, those listed as cytomegalovirus-associated numbered roughly 150.

This CDR3 spans 13 amino acids. Germline V gene data show CDR1 as MNHNY and CDR2 as SVGAGI (reference sequence). V shed 0 bases and J shed 4 bases, with 6 bases lying between them. PCR employed 60 Vbeta and 13 Jbeta primers. Data came from immunoSEQ multiplex PCR; TCRdb stores just in-frame clones and leaves some out. Its listing shows 150,000 to 200,000 clones. About this clone itself: Its matching antigen is unknown.

The sequencing sample was made of PBMCs. This sequence joins TRBV6-6 and TRBJ1-1; no definite D call. The TCR sequence derives from a boy between 5 and 17 years old in good health and CMV-seronegative. This chain's CDR3 is CASSYSFSTEAFF. The CDR3 DNA is TGTGCCAGCAGTTACTCGTTTAGCACTGAAGCTTTCTTT.